Detailed here is one T cell receptor (beta chain). The data derive from a study of CD4 T cells in relation to SARS-CoV-2 and coronaviruses. The V end was cut by 2 bases, the J end by 5 bases, with 10 bases between. From germline, CDR1 is ENHRY and CDR2 SYGVKD. This CDR3 contains 14 residues. Profiled with immunoSEQ multiplex PCR; TCRdb holds only in-frame clones, not every one. The sample lists approximately 50,000 clones, about 91% occurring once. This sequence joins TRBV10-3 and TRBJ2-1; D is ambiguous. Material for sequencing was naive CD4+ T cells from PBMCs. This sample's subset: naive CD4+ T cells isolated by negative enrichment. This TCR came from an adult with COVID-19. The CDR3 spells CAISERAENNEQFF. CDR3 nucleotide sequence: TGTGCCATCAGTGAGCGGGCAGAGAACAATGAGCAGTTCTTC.